One sample yielded the 26 T cell receptor beta chains listed below, sequenced in a study of technical replicates of blood from a handful of donors. TCRdb's table, derived via immunoSEQ multiplex PCR, lists solely in-frame clones and lacks some. The data contain some 99,000 clones, 95% of them seen just once; the ten biggest clones take up around 0.21%. What was sequenced was T cells isolated from PBMCs. The source is a human donor in good health.

The rearrangement joins TRBV4-1 to TRBJ2-1; tentative D call: TRBD1 (5 bases). Trimming removed 0 bases at V and 2 bases at J, with 11 bases between. This CDR3 spans 16 amino acids. Germline V gene lookup returns CDR1 MGHRA and CDR2 YSYEKL. The CDR3 nucleotides are TGCGCCAGCAGCCAAGAGACACAGGTTGCCTACAATGAGCAGTTCTTC. This gives the protein CASSQETQVAYNEQFF.

J is TRBJ1-4 and V is TRBV4-1, with TRBD1 matching over 7 bases. The junction had 0 bases not matched to a gene; V was cut back by 2 bases and J by 0 bases. Looked up from germline, CDR1 is MGHRA and CDR2 is YSYEKL. This CDR3 is built from 15 residues. CDR3 residues: CASSQQGATNEKLFF. CDR3 DNA: TGCGCCAGCAGCCAACAGGGGGCAACTAATGAAAAACTGTTTTTT.

V gene TRBV9 combines with J gene TRBJ2-3; D not resolved. Trimming took off 0 bases at V and 4 bases at J, with 12 bases between the two ends. This CDR3 has 15 residues. CDR1 is SGDLS and CDR2 is YYNGEE in the germline V gene. The DNA of the CDR3 is TGTGCCAGCAGCGTAGACAGCAACGCCCCAGATACGCAGTATTTT. It yields the protein CASSVDSNAPDTQYF.

The V gene is TRBV6-1, the J gene TRBJ2-3; possibly TRBD2 for D (5 bases). Germline CDR1 is MNHNS and CDR2 is SASEGT. V lost 6 bases to trimming and J lost 6 bases, with 10 bases between them. The CDR3 is 12 amino acids. CDR3 sequence (DNA): TGTGCCAGCAGGGGTCCGGGGGATACGCAGTATTTT. This gives the protein CASRGPGDTQYF.

The gene calls are TRBV12-5 and TRBJ1-4; TRBD1 matches 7 bases. Germline V gene data show CDR1 as LGHNT and CDR2 as FRNRAP. CDR3 length: 17 residues. J lost 10 bases, V lost 2 bases, and 16 bases had no gene match. CDR3 sequence: CASGLTYTGTDMGKLFF. The CDR3 DNA reads TGTGCTAGTGGTTTGACATACACCGGGACAGACATGGGAAAACTGTTTTTT. The full variable domain, with the rest looked up from reference TRBV12-5 and TRBJ1-4, is DARVTQTPRHKVTEMGQEVTMRCQPILGHNTVFWYRQTMMQGLELLAYFRNRAPLDDSGMPKDRFSAEMPDATLATLKIQPSEPRDSAVYFCASGLTYTGTDMGKLFFGSGTQLSVL.

This sequence joins TRBV10-1 and TRBJ1-4; 7 bases fit TRBD1. The CDR3 has 16 residues. Per the germline V gene, CDR1 is WNHNN and CDR2 is SYGVQD (reference sequence). The V segment lost 0 bases and the J segment 3 bases; nucleotides outside the gene matches: 4. CDR3 sequence: CASSESRGPANEKLFF. The CDR3 DNA is TGCGCCAGCAGTGAGTCGAGGGGGCCAGCTAATGAAAAACTGTTTTTT.

The gene calls are TRBV6-1 and TRBJ2-1; D possibly corresponds to TRBD1 (6 bases). The CDR3 is 13 amino acids. Per the germline V gene, CDR1 is MNHNS and CDR2 is SASEGT. The chain's CDR3 is CAINRVDYNEQFF. Written as DNA, the CDR3 is TGTGCGATAAACAGGGTAGACTACAATGAGCAGTTCTTC.

V and J are TRBV6-6 and TRBJ2-7; D is possibly TRBD2 (6 bases). From germline, CDR1 is MNHNY and CDR2 SVGAGI (reference sequence). This CDR3 region has 14 residues. Trimming took 6 bases from V and 6 from J, leaving 18 bases between them. The CDR3 nucleotides are TGTGCCAGCAGACAGAGGAGGGATGATGGCGAGCAGTACTTC. It yields the protein CASRQRRDDGEQYF.

The chain joins TRBV27 to TRBJ1-2; D perhaps matches TRBD1 (5 bases). The CDR3 has 14 amino acids. Trimming removed 2 bases from V and 4 bases from J, with 11 bases in between. Germline V gene lookup returns CDR1 MNHEY and CDR2 SMNVEV (reference sequence). The CDR3 DNA sequence: TGTGCCAGCAGTTTAGTAAGGGGCCGCTATGGCTACACCTTC. The encoded protein is CASSLVRGRYGYTF.

This chain joins TRBV19 and TRBJ1-3; D uncertain. This CDR3 has 15 residues. Germline CDR1 reads LNHDA; CDR2 reads SQIVND (reference sequence). Trimming removed 0 bases from V and 0 bases from J, with 6 bases in between. CDR3 DNA sequence: TGTGCCAGTAGTATAGACGGAGACTCTGGAAACACCATATATTTT. Translated: CASSIDGDSGNTIYF.

The V gene is TRBV28, the J gene TRBJ2-3, with 7 bases that match TRBD1. Trimming took 5 bases from V and 2 from J; bases not matched to a gene: 10. CDR1 is MDHEN and CDR2 is SYDVKM in the germline V gene. The CDR3 is 16 amino acids. CDR3 nucleotides: TGTGCCAGCAGTGTTGGAGTGACAGGGTACACAGATACGCAGTATTTT. It encodes CASSVGVTGYTDTQYF.

The chain links TRBV19 to TRBJ1-1; D possibly corresponds to TRBD1 (5 bases). CDR3 length: 17 amino acids. V was shortened by 6 bases and J by 4 bases, with 24 bases between the two germline ends. Germline assignment: CDR1 LNHDA and CDR2 SQIVND (reference sequence). In DNA form, the CDR3 reads TGTGCCAGTAGAAACTCCCGTTATGGGGGGAAGTTCACTGAAGCTTTCTTT. Translating it yields CASRNSRYGGKFTEAFF.

Here the CDR3 DNA reads TGTGCCAGTAGTATGAGCGGGACGGTGGGGAACACTGAAGCTTTCTTT. Translated: CASSMSGTVGNTEAFF. The chain couples TRBV19 to TRBJ1-1; a possible D gene is TRBD1 (5 bases). With 3 bases removed from V and 1 base from J, the gap between germline ends came to 15 bases. This CDR3 is 16 amino acids long. The germline CDR1 and CDR2 sequences are LNHDA and SQIVND (reference sequence).

The chain has TRBV4-1 and TRBJ2-5, with 7 bases identical to TRBD2. The ends lost 5 bases at V and 0 bases at J; junction bases unmatched: 15. CDR1 and CDR2 (germline): MGHRA, YSYEKL. CDR3 length equals 18 residues. Here the CDR3 reads CASSLRSGAPSYQETQYF. The CDR3, as DNA: TGCGCCAGCAGCTTAAGGAGCGGGGCGCCTTCGTACCAAGAGACCCAGTACTTC.

The CDR3: CASSDTLFPDRVYEQYF. CDR3 bases: TGTGCCAGCAGCGATACTCTTTTTCCCGACAGGGTGTACGAGCAGTACTTC. The V call is TRBV7-6, the J call TRBJ2-7, with 7 bases fitting TRBD1. There are 17 residues in the CDR3. Germline values: CDR1 SGHVS, CDR2 FNYEAQ. J was trimmed by 4 bases and V by 5 bases; bases with no gene match: 17.

This chain joins TRBV2 and TRBJ2-2; 7 bases are shared with TRBD2. Germline V gene lookup returns CDR1 SNHLY and CDR2 FYNNEI. With 9 bases clipped from V and 7 bases from J, the junction kept 23 bases outside the gene matches. This CDR3 contains 18 residues. The CDR3 nucleotides are TGTGCCAGGGAGAAGGGAGGAAGCGGGGCCCCCAGGAGCGGGGAGCTGTTTTTT. This translates into CAREKGGSGAPRSGELFF. Full variable domain (outside the CDR3, taken from reference TRBV2 and TRBJ2-2): EPEVTQTPSHQVTQMGQEVILRCVPISNHLYFYWYRQILGQKVEFLVSFYNNEISEKSEIFDDQFSVERPDGSNFTLKIRSTKLEDSAMYFCAREKGGSGAPRSGELFFGEGSRLTVL.

The rearrangement uses TRBV15 and TRBJ1-2; 7 nucleotides line up with TRBD1. The trim removed 5 bases at V and 2 bases at J, leaving 17 bases unmatched. Germline V gives CDR1 LNHNV, CDR2 YYDKDF (reference sequence). This CDR3 is 18 amino acids long. The CDR3 sequence: CATSATLLRTGTNYGYTF. CDR3 in DNA: TGTGCCACCAGCGCCACCTTACTGAGGACAGGAACAAACTATGGCTACACCTTC.

This chain joins TRBV9 and TRBJ1-1; 12 nucleotides line up with TRBD1. This CDR3 has 15 residues. With 3 bases clipped from V and 6 bases from J, the junction kept 6 bases outside the gene matches. Germline loops: CDR1 SGDLS, CDR2 YYNGEE. This chain's CDR3 is CASSGPGQGAAEAFF. The CDR3 nucleotides read TGTGCCAGCAGCGGACCGGGACAGGGGGCGGCTGAAGCTTTCTTT.

This rearrangement joins TRBV4-1 to TRBJ2-7, with D unresolved. The ends were cut back, 0 bases at V and 2 bases at J, with 5 bases in the middle. Germline CDR1 and CDR2: MGHRA and YSYEKL. The CDR3 length is 13 residues. In nucleotides, the CDR3 is TGCGCCAGCAGCCAAGACACAACCTACGAGCAGTACTTC. Encoded protein: CASSQDTTYEQYF.

The rearrangement joins TRBV29-1 to TRBJ2-5; possibly TRBD2 for D (6 bases). Germline V lookup: CDR1 SQVTM, CDR2 ANQGSEA. The V end was cut by 5 bases, the J end by 5 bases, with 21 bases between. The CDR3 sequence is 15 residues long. In nucleotides, the CDR3 is TGCAGCGTTTCACGGTCAGGGAGGTCGGAGGAGACCCAGTACTTC. Its protein product is CSVSRSGRSEETQYF.

The CDR3 sequence: CAWRPTASSGNTIYF. CDR3 nucleotides: TGTGCCTGGAGACCAACCGCCAGCTCTGGAAACACCATATATTTT. The genes are TRBV30 and TRBJ1-3; no firm D call. In germline, CDR1 is GTSNPN, CDR2 SVGIG (reference sequence). The V and J ends lost 3 bases and 0 bases respectively, with 12 bases between them. The CDR3 covers 15 residues.

The V and J genes are TRBV19 and TRBJ2-1; TRBD2 might be the D (5 bases). The germline CDR1 and CDR2 sequences are LNHDA and SQIVND (reference sequence). The CDR3 has 16 residues. V gave up 0 bases and J gave up 2 bases, with 11 bases separating them. DNA for the CDR3: TGTGCCAGTAGTATAGATCCAACGGGAACCTACAATGAGCAGTTCTTC. Translating it yields CASSIDPTGTYNEQFF.

As DNA, the CDR3 is TGTGCCAGCAGCACCGGACAGGCCAACTATGGCTACACCTTC. It translates to CASSTGQANYGYTF. The gene calls are TRBV9 and TRBJ1-2; 7 bases line up with TRBD1. CDR3 length: 14 amino acids. CDR1 is SGDLS and CDR2 is YYNGEE in the germline V gene. With 4 bases clipped from V and 2 bases from J, the junction kept 5 bases outside the gene matches.

The genes are TRBV28 and TRBJ2-7, with 12 bases lining up with TRBD2. The CDR3 runs to 14 residues. Germline V gives CDR1 MDHEN, CDR2 SYDVKM. Trimming at V came to 5 bases and at J to 11 bases, leaving 10 bases not matched to a gene. CDR3 loop: CASSQLAGGPPKYF. The CDR3 DNA sequence: TGTGCCAGCAGTCAACTAGCGGGAGGTCCCCCGAAGTACTTC.

V gene TRBV9 combines with J gene TRBJ1-1, with no clear D. This CDR3 comprises 14 residues. Germline assignment: CDR1 SGDLS and CDR2 YYNGEE. V was pared by 0 bases and J by 2 bases, with 8 bases between. CDR3 residues: CASSVAGLNTEAFF. The CDR3 DNA is TGTGCCAGCAGCGTAGCCGGACTCAACACTGAAGCTTTCTTT.

The rearrangement links TRBV2 to TRBJ1-1, with 7 bases matching TRBD1. The CDR3 is made up of 14 amino acids. V lost 6 bases and J lost 0; bases outside the gene matches: 4. Germline V gene sequence: CDR1 SNHLY, CDR2 FYNNEI. CDR3 sequence: CASSSQGLNTEAFF. Here the CDR3 DNA reads TGTGCCAGCAGCTCACAGGGGTTGAACACTGAAGCTTTCTTT.